This T cell receptor beta chain was captured in a study of OX40 agonist ivuxolimab in advanced cancers. Across the whole study: Patients in dose escalation had liver, melanoma, kidney or head and neck cancers. Three patients had partial responses: one hepatocellular carcinoma, two cutaneous melanoma.

Regarding this clone: Its matching antigen is unknown.

Study-wide results and limits: Expanded clones were, on average, more numerous in CD8+ T cells than in CD4+. Doses of 0.1 to 3.0 mg/kg were accompanied by clonal expansion of CD4+ and CD8+ blood T cells by week 6.

Generated by immunoSEQ multiplex PCR, the TCRdb table keeps only in-frame clones and is missing some. The sample contains 35,000 to 45,000 clones, around 90% of which appear only once. J was trimmed by 2 bases and V by 1 base; bases with no gene match: 4. Germline CDR1 MNHNS, CDR2 SASEGT. The CDR3 length is 16 residues. This TCR came from an adult with an advanced solid tumor such as melanoma, head and neck, liver or kidney cancer. V usage is TRBV6-1 and J usage is TRBJ1-4; TRBD1 agrees at 7 bases. The source was CD4+ or CD8+ T cells sorted from blood, collected in a trial of the OX40 agonist ivuxolimab. The chain's CDR3 is CASSEEDRPTNEKLFF. The CDR3 DNA reads TGTGCCAGCAGTGAAGAGGACAGGCCCACTAATGAAAAACTGTTTTTT.